Listed below are T cell receptor beta chains from one sample, sequenced in a study of control samples from healthy donors and cancer patients. Assay used: immunoSEQ multiplex PCR; TCRdb lists only in-frame clones, some missing. The repertoire holds 120,000 or so clones, with 75% to 95% as singletons. Specimen: blood. Receptor source: a man aged 18 to 29 in good health. Both conserved end residues are part of each CDR3. The D gene is left open where the match is weak. Size is stated for part of the rows, as once, few or many counts, or as a class when the clone is expanded.

clone size: NA; V gene: TRBV7-2; D gene: NA; J gene: TRBJ1-2; CDR3 protein: CASSPYLEDGYTF; CDR3 DNA: TGTGCCAGCAGCCCCTACCTCGAGGATGGCTACACCTTC
clone size: NA; V gene: TRBV6-5; D gene: TRBD1; J gene: TRBJ1-2; CDR3 protein: CASSYSNQGASGYTF; CDR3 DNA: TGTGCCAGCAGTTACTCGAACCAGGGGGCGTCTGGCTACACCTTC
clone size: NA; V gene: TRBV11-2; D gene: NA; J gene: TRBJ1-3; CDR3 protein: CASSPWGGGYSGNTIYF; CDR3 DNA: TGTGCCAGCAGCCCCTGGGGGGGCGGCTACTCTGGAAACACCATATATTTT
clone size: NA; V gene: TRBV9; D gene: NA; J gene: TRBJ2-2; CDR3 protein: CASSVSPLRGGRVAGELFF; CDR3 DNA: TGTGCCAGCAGCGTATCCCCACTACGTGGGGGGAGAGTAGCCGGGGAGCTGTTTTTT
clone size: NA; V gene: TRBV18; D gene: NA; J gene: TRBJ2-4; CDR3 protein: CASSPPSVNIQYF; CDR3 DNA: TGTGCCAGCTCACCACCAAGCGTAAACATTCAGTACTTC
clone size: NA; V gene: TRBV5-4; D gene: NA; J gene: TRBJ1-2; CDR3 protein: CASSLYQGNNYGYTF; CDR3 DNA: TGTGCCAGCAGCTTGTACCAGGGGAATAACTATGGCTACACCTTC
clone size: NA; V gene: TRBV5-1; D gene: TRBD1; J gene: TRBJ1-2; CDR3 protein: CASSTRGPGYGYTF; CDR3 DNA: TGCGCCAGCAGCACCAGGGGGCCTGGCTATGGCTACACCTTC
clone size: NA; V gene: TRBV5-4; D gene: NA; J gene: TRBJ1-4; CDR3 protein: CASSFGGANEKLFF; CDR3 DNA: TGTGCCAGCAGCTTCGGGGGAGCTAATGAAAAACTGTTTTTT
clone size: NA; V gene: TRBV13; D gene: NA; J gene: TRBJ1-1; CDR3 protein: CASSFRDGPMNTEAFF; CDR3 DNA: TGTGCCAGCAGCTTCAGGGACGGACCCATGAACACTGAAGCTTTCTTT
clone size: NA; V gene: TRBV7-9; D gene: NA; J gene: TRBJ2-1; CDR3 protein: CASSLEDNEQFF; CDR3 DNA: TGTGCCAGCAGCTTAGAAGACAATGAGCAGTTCTTC
clone size: NA; V gene: TRBV5-6; D gene: NA; J gene: TRBJ2-2; CDR3 protein: CASSLVSNTGELFF; CDR3 DNA: TGTGCCAGCAGCTTGGTCTCGAACACCGGGGAGCTGTTTTTT
clone size: NA; V gene: TRBV6-1; D gene: NA; J gene: TRBJ2-1; CDR3 protein: CASSEIGGEGRDEQFF; CDR3 DNA: TGTGCCAGCAGTGAAATAGGAGGCGAAGGGAGAGATGAGCAGTTCTTC
clone size: NA; V gene: TRBV27; D gene: NA; J gene: TRBJ2-1; CDR3 protein: CASRTHKPAQGVTEQFF; CDR3 DNA: TGTGCCAGCAGAACACACAAACCCGCACAGGGAGTGACTGAGCAGTTCTTC
clone size: NA; V gene: TRBV27; D gene: NA; J gene: TRBJ2-5; CDR3 protein: CASSRIGETQYF; CDR3 DNA: TGTGCCAGCAGCCGTATTGGTGAGACCCAGTACTTC
clone size: NA; V gene: TRBV5-1; D gene: NA; J gene: TRBJ2-7; CDR3 protein: CASSLEGISSEQYF; CDR3 DNA: TGCGCCAGCAGCTTGGAGGGGATCTCCTCCGAGCAGTACTTC
clone size: NA; V gene: TRBV7-2; D gene: NA; J gene: TRBJ1-5; CDR3 protein: CASSSTSGGQPQHF; CDR3 DNA: TGTGCCAGCAGCTCCACATCCGGGGGTCAGCCCCAGCATTTT
clone size: NA; V gene: TRBV7-3; D gene: NA; J gene: TRBJ1-2; CDR3 protein: CASSPTGFDGYTF; CDR3 DNA: TGTGCCAGCAGCCCCACAGGTTTCGATGGCTACACCTTC
clone size: NA; V gene: TRBV30; D gene: NA; J gene: TRBJ1-1; CDR3 protein: CAWGLNTEAFF; CDR3 DNA: TGTGCCTGGGGGCTGAACACTGAAGCTTTCTTT
clone size: few; V gene: TRBV2; D gene: TRBD1; J gene: TRBJ1-4; CDR3 protein: CASSEQGAEKLFF; CDR3 DNA: TGTGCCAGCAGTGAACAGGGGGCTGAGAAACTGTTTTTT
clone size: NA; V gene: TRBV10-3; D gene: TRBD2; J gene: TRBJ2-1; CDR3 protein: CAISDTGTSIYNEQFF; CDR3 DNA: TGTGCCATCAGTGACACCGGGACTAGCATTTACAATGAGCAGTTCTTC
clone size: few; V gene: TRBV10-3; D gene: TRBD1; J gene: TRBJ2-7; CDR3 protein: CAISDGDRSYEQYF; CDR3 DNA: TGTGCCATCAGTGACGGGGACAGATCCTACGAGCAGTACTTC
clone size: NA; V gene: TRBV30; D gene: NA; J gene: TRBJ1-4; CDR3 protein: CAWRQLNEKLFF; CDR3 DNA: TGTGCCTGGCGACAGCTTAATGAAAAACTGTTTTTT
clone size: NA; V gene: TRBV4-2; D gene: TRBD2; J gene: TRBJ2-3; CDR3 protein: CASSQDLGSSGGADTQYF; CDR3 DNA: TGTGCCAGCAGCCAAGATCTTGGGTCTAGCGGGGGAGCAGATACGCAGTATTTT
clone size: NA; V gene: TRBV6-5; D gene: NA; J gene: TRBJ1-6; CDR3 protein: CAGNREVNSPLHF; CDR3 DNA: TGTGCCGGAAACAGGGAGGTTAATTCACCCCTCCACTTT
clone size: NA; V gene: TRBV5-1; D gene: NA; J gene: TRBJ2-5; CDR3 protein: CASSPNVETQYF; CDR3 DNA: TGCGCCAGCAGCCCGAACGTAGAGACCCAGTACTTC
clone size: NA; V gene: TRBV5-4; D gene: TRBD2; J gene: TRBJ2-5; CDR3 protein: CASSSPLAGYQETQYF; CDR3 DNA: TGTGCCAGCAGCTCTCCGCTAGCGGGGTACCAAGAGACCCAGTACTTC
clone size: NA; V gene: TRBV30; D gene: TRBD1; J gene: TRBJ1-2; CDR3 protein: CAWSRDSANYGYTF; CDR3 DNA: TGTGCCTGGAGTAGGGACAGCGCTAACTATGGCTACACCTTC
clone size: NA; V gene: TRBV4-1; D gene: NA; J gene: TRBJ1-1; CDR3 protein: CASRSGPENTEAFF; CDR3 DNA: TGCGCCAGCAGAAGCGGACCGGAGAACACTGAAGCTTTCTTT
clone size: NA; V gene: TRBV29-1; D gene: NA; J gene: TRBJ1-2; CDR3 protein: CSVEGFIGSYGYTF; CDR3 DNA: TGCAGCGTTGAAGGGTTTATCGGGAGCTATGGCTACACCTTC
clone size: NA; V gene: TRBV20-1; D gene: TRBD2; J gene: TRBJ2-3; CDR3 protein: CSASTSLSGGLPKGTQYF; CDR3 DNA: TGCAGTGCTAGTACATCCCTCAGCGGGGGCCTACCGAAGGGTACGCAGTATTTT
clone size: NA; V gene: TRBV4-1; D gene: TRBD1; J gene: TRBJ2-1; CDR3 protein: CASSLRDSGSSYNEQFF; CDR3 DNA: TGCGCCAGCAGCCTCCGGGACAGTGGTAGCTCCTACAATGAGCAGTTCTTC
clone size: NA; V gene: TRBV7-9; D gene: TRBD2; J gene: TRBJ2-3; CDR3 protein: CASSLARGGAPVTDTQYF; CDR3 DNA: TGTGCCAGCAGCTTAGCGCGCGGGGGGGCCCCCGTCACAGATACGCAGTATTTT
clone size: NA; V gene: TRBV7-9; D gene: NA; J gene: TRBJ1-2; CDR3 protein: CASSLEGEEVNYGYTF; CDR3 DNA: TGTGCCAGCAGCTTAGAAGGAGAGGAAGTTAACTATGGCTACACCTTC
clone size: NA; V gene: TRBV29-1; D gene: NA; J gene: TRBJ2-7; CDR3 protein: CSVTLGRKYAYEQYF; CDR3 DNA: TGCAGCGTTACTTTAGGACGGAAGTACGCCTACGAGCAGTACTTC
clone size: NA; V gene: TRBV6-5; D gene: TRBD1; J gene: TRBJ1-2; CDR3 protein: CASRLQGSGYGYTF; CDR3 DNA: TGTGCCAGCAGGTTACAGGGGTCGGGCTATGGCTACACCTTC
clone size: NA; V gene: TRBV6-5; D gene: NA; J gene: TRBJ1-6; CDR3 protein: CASSSGGVNSPLHF; CDR3 DNA: TGTGCCAGCAGTTCTGGGGGTGTGAATTCACCCCTCCACTTT
clone size: NA; V gene: TRBV7-3; D gene: TRBD1; J gene: TRBJ1-1; CDR3 protein: CASSGQGWTEAFF; CDR3 DNA: TGTGCCAGCAGTGGACAGGGTTGGACTGAAGCTTTCTTT
clone size: NA; V gene: TRBV4-1; D gene: NA; J gene: TRBJ1-1; CDR3 protein: CASSHPLVVNTEAFF; CDR3 DNA: TGCGCCAGCAGCCACCCCTTGGTCGTAAACACTGAAGCTTTCTTT
clone size: NA; V gene: TRBV13; D gene: NA; J gene: TRBJ1-1; CDR3 protein: CASSLGRPNGNTEAFF; CDR3 DNA: TGTGCCAGCAGCTTAGGCAGGCCAAATGGAAACACTGAAGCTTTCTTT
clone size: NA; V gene: TRBV9; D gene: NA; J gene: TRBJ1-1; CDR3 protein: CASSGPYVGRNTEAFF; CDR3 DNA: TGTGCCAGCAGCGGCCCTTATGTAGGGAGGAACACTGAAGCTTTCTTT
clone size: NA; V gene: TRBV19; D gene: NA; J gene: TRBJ1-1; CDR3 protein: CASSIDHGFQAFF; CDR3 DNA: TGTGCCAGTAGTATAGATCACGGGTTTCAAGCTTTCTTT
clone size: NA; V gene: TRBV12-3/TRBV12-4; D gene: NA; J gene: TRBJ1-1; CDR3 protein: CASFEGVDTEAFF; CDR3 DNA: TGTGCCAGCTTCGAAGGGGTGGACACTGAAGCTTTCTTT
clone size: NA; V gene: TRBV11-2; D gene: TRBD1; J gene: TRBJ2-1; CDR3 protein: CASKLRGTDSYNEQFF; CDR3 DNA: TGTGCCAGCAAACTTCGTGGGACAGACTCCTACAATGAGCAGTTCTTC
clone size: once; V gene: TRBV7-2; D gene: NA; J gene: TRBJ1-1; CDR3 protein: CASSLGLRQWNTEAFF; CDR3 DNA: TGTGCCAGCAGCTTAGGTCTCAGGCAGTGGAACACTGAAGCTTTCTTT
clone size: NA; V gene: TRBV5-1; D gene: TRBD1; J gene: TRBJ2-7; CDR3 protein: CASSLVSGRGLGEQYF; CDR3 DNA: TGCGCCAGCAGCTTGGTATCGGGCAGGGGGCTAGGCGAGCAGTACTTC
clone size: NA; V gene: TRBV19; D gene: NA; J gene: TRBJ2-1; CDR3 protein: CASSISGEYNEQFF; CDR3 DNA: TGTGCCAGTAGTATAAGTGGGGAGTACAATGAGCAGTTCTTC
clone size: NA; V gene: TRBV7-9; D gene: NA; J gene: TRBJ2-7; CDR3 protein: CASKTGGQSYEQYF; CDR3 DNA: TGTGCCAGCAAAACAGGTGGCCAATCCTACGAGCAGTACTTC
clone size: NA; V gene: TRBV19; D gene: NA; J gene: TRBJ1-5; CDR3 protein: CATKRLRDGDQPQHF; CDR3 DNA: TGTGCCACCAAGCGCCTCCGGGACGGGGATCAGCCCCAGCATTTT
clone size: NA; V gene: TRBV7-9; D gene: TRBD1; J gene: TRBJ1-4; CDR3 protein: CASSPGQQNEKLFF; CDR3 DNA: TGTGCCAGCAGCCCGGGACAGCAAAATGAAAAACTGTTTTTT
clone size: NA; V gene: TRBV15; D gene: TRBD1; J gene: TRBJ1-1; CDR3 protein: CATSPGTGGTEAFF; CDR3 DNA: TGTGCCACCAGCCCTGGGACAGGGGGCACTGAAGCTTTCTTT
clone size: NA; V gene: TRBV5-8; D gene: NA; J gene: TRBJ1-5; CDR3 protein: CASSLAVAKNQPQHF; CDR3 DNA: TGTGCCAGCAGCTTGGCCGTAGCAAAAAATCAGCCCCAGCATTTT
clone size: NA; V gene: TRBV29-1; D gene: NA; J gene: TRBJ1-1; CDR3 protein: CSANDPTGYTEAFF; CDR3 DNA: TGCAGCGCAAACGATCCCACCGGGTACACTGAAGCTTTCTTT